This T cell receptor beta chain was sequenced during a study of blood T cell repertoires in COVID-19. Study-wide context: The United States, Italy and Spain supplied acute and convalescent COVID-19 samples.

The V end was cut by 1 base, the J end by 3 bases, with 7 bases between. Germline assignment: CDR1 SNHLY and CDR2 FYNNEI. The CDR3 runs to 13 residues. Original data processing: Reference gene primer amplification gave estimated nucleated cell counts. The table came from immunoSEQ multiplex PCR; TCRdb's copy has only in-frame clones and leaves some out. The V and J calls and clone size were taken over from that table, and D and trimming were inferred from the DNA. The table includes fewer than 450,000 clones, nearly 90% detected once. The participants were between roughly 18 and 89 years old and came from 24 US areas. Cohort assignment relied on participant-reported clinical history.

V usage is TRBV2 and J usage is TRBJ2-7, with a possible D match to TRBD2 (6 bases). The receptor was derived from a woman aged 40 to 50 with acute COVID-19. Sequenced: PBMCs or T cells enriched from blood (not recorded which). This CDR3 reads CASSEVGGYEQYF. DNA of the CDR3: TGTGCCAGCAGTGAAGTCGGGGGCTACGAGCAGTACTTC.